This record covers a single T cell receptor beta chain. The antigen is not known. Germline is not matched at one junction end, which may reflect a read error. The sample is drawn from a study of tumor and adjacent non-tumor tissue in lung cancer. Study-level information: Stage I to III disease affected 9 to 10 men and roughly 5 women aged about 31 to 76. Study results and limitations: Normal lung showed higher cumulative top 100 clone frequency than tumor.

The CDR3 extends over 16 amino acids. Germline V gene data show CDR1 as SGHDT and CDR2 as YYEEEE. The template was RNA from unsorted bulk tissue. TCRbeta libraries were built with three rounds of nested PCR, modified from ARM-PCR. TCRdb re-analysed the multiplex PCR reads in MiXCR, keeping a single row per CDR3 protein. The profile covers more than 75,000 distinct CDR3 sequences, with 55% to 70% appearing a single time and over 9.5% taken by the ten largest. The receptor comes from a woman between 65 and 79 years old with non-small cell lung cancer. This chain connects TRBV5-6 to TRBJ2-1, with D maybe TRBD1 (6 bases). The sample consisted of lung tumor tissue. CDR3 sequence: CASSLYRECDYNERFF. In nucleotides, the CDR3 is TGTGCCAGCAGCTTATACAGGGAGTGTGACTACAATGAGCGGTTCTTC. Full variable domain (remainder filled in from reference TRBV5-6 and TRBJ2-1): DAGVTQSPTHLIKTRGQQVTLRCSPKSGHDTVSWYQQALGQGPQFIFQYYEEEERQRGNFPDRFSGHQFPNYSSELNVNALLLGDSALYLCASSLYRECDYNERFFGPGTRLTVL.